This T cell receptor (beta chain) was identified during a study of T cell responses to AZD1222 COVID-19 vaccine. General study results and limits: Repertoire sampling occurred only after the peak T cell response. Donors, mostly white British, included more females; clonal diversity was possibly underestimated. CD4 TCRs associated with vaccination spanned spike, dominating at 160-218 and 743-854.

CDR1 is SGHNT, CDR2 YYREEE, per germline (reference sequence). The CDR3 is made up of 16 amino acids. With V trimmed by 2 bases and J by 1 base, 6 bases remained unmatched. Here immunoSEQ multiplex PCR was the method, and the copy in TCRdb shows in-frame clones only, minus some. Of some 160,000 clones in the sample, roughly 87% were seen once. Notes on this clone: Its cognate antigen is unknown.

The rearrangement links TRBV5-4 to TRBJ2-7, with TRBD1 matching 10 bases. The sample was peripheral blood, taken 28 days after the second AZD1222 dose. The source is an adult who received the AZD1222 COVID-19 vaccine. CDR3 amino acids: CASSFPGQGMSYEQYF. The CDR3 region has the DNA TGTGCCAGCAGCTTTCCGGGACAGGGGATGTCCTACGAGCAGTACTTC.